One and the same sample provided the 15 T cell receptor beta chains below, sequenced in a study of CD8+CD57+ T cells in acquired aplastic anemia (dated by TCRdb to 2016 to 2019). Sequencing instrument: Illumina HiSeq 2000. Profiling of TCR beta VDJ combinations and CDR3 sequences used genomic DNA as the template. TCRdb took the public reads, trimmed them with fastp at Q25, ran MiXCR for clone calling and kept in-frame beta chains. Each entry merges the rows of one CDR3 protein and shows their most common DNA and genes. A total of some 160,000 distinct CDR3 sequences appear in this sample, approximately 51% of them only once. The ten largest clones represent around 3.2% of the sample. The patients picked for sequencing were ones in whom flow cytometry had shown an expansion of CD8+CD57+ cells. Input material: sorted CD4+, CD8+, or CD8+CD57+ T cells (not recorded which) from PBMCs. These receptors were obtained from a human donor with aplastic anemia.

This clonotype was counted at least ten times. CDR3 amino acids: CASSTGRAWEQFF. CDR3 coding DNA: TGTGCCAGTAGTACCGGGAGGGCCTGGGAGCAGTTCTTC. The V gene is TRBV19, the J gene TRBJ2-1; the match to TRBD2 covers 8 bases. V shed 4 bases, J shed 10 bases, and the junction held 6 bases outside the gene matches. CDR1 is LNHDA and CDR2 is SQIVND in the germline V gene (reference sequence). CDR3 length equals 13 residues. Based on the CDR3 plus reference TRBV19 and TRBJ2-1, the full variable domain is DGGITQSPKYLFRKEGQNVTLSCEQNLNHDAMYWYRQDPGQGLRLIYYSQIVNDFQKGDIAEGYSVSREKKESFPLTVTSAQKNPTAFYLCASSTGRAWEQFFGPGTRLTVL.

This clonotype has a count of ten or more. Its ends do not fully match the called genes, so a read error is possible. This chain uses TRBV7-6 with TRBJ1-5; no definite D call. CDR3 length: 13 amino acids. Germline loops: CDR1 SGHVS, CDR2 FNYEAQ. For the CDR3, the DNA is TGTGCCAGCAGCTTGCACAGCAGTCAGCCCCAGCATTTT. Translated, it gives CASSLHSSQPQHF.

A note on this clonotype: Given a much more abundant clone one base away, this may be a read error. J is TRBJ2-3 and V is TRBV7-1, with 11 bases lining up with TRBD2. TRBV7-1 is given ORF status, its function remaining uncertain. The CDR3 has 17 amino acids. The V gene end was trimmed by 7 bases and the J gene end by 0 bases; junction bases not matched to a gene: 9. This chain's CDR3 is CASNSPRTSGSTDTQYF. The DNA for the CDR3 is TGTGCCAGCAACTCCCCCAGGACTAGCGGGAGCACAGATACGCAGTATTTT.

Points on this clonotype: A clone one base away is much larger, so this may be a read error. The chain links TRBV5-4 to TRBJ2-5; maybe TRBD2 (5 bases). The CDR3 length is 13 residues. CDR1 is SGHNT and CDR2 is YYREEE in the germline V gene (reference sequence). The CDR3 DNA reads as TGTGCCAGCAGCTCCGGGATACGAGAGACCCGGTACTTC. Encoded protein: CASSSGIRETRYF.

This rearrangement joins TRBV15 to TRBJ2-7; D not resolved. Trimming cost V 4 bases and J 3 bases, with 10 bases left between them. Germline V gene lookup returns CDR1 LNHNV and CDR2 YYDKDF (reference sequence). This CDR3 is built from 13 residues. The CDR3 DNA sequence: TGTGCCACCAGCACGTACCATAACTACGAGCAGTACTTC. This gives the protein CATSTYHNYEQYF.

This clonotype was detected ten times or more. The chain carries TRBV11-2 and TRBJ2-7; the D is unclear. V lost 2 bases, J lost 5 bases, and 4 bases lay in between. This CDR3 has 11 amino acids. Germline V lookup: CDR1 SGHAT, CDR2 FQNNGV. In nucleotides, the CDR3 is TGTGCCAGCAGCTTACGACACGAGCAGTACTTC. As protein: CASSLRHEQYF.

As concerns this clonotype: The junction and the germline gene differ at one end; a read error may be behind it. The CDR3 region has the DNA TGTGCCAGCAGACCAGCCCCCGGGACAGGGAGAAACACTGAAGCTTTCTTT. Residues: CASRPAPGTGRNTEAFF. J is TRBJ1-1 and V is TRBV10-1, with 9 bases that match TRBD1. CDR3 length: 17 amino acids. In germline, CDR1 is WNHNN, CDR2 SYGVQD (reference sequence).

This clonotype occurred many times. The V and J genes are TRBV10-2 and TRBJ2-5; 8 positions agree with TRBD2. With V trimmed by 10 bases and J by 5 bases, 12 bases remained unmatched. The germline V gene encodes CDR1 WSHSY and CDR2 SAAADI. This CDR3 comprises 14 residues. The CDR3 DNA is TGCGCCACCGCTTCGGGGGGGCGAGTGGAGACCCAGTACTTC. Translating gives CATASGGRVETQYF.

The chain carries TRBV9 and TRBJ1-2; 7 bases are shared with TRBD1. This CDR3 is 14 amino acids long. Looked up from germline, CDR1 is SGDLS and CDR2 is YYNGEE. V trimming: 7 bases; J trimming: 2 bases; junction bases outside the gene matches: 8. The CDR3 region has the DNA TGTGCCAGCCACGGGGGGACAGCAAACTATGGCTACACCTTC. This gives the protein CASHGGTANYGYTF.

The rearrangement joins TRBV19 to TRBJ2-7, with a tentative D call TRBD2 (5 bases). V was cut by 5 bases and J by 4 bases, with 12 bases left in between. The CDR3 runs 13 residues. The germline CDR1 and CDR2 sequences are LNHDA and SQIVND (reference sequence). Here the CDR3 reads CASSPGNPYEQYF. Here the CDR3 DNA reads TGTGCCAGTAGTCCCGGGAACCCTTACGAGCAGTACTTC.

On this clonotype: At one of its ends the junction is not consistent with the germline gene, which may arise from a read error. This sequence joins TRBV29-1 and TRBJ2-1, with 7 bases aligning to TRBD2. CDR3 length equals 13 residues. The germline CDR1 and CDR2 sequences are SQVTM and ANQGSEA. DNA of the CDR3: TGCAGCGTGGAAGGCGGGAGTTACAATGAGCAGTTCTTC. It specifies CSVEGGSYNEQFF.

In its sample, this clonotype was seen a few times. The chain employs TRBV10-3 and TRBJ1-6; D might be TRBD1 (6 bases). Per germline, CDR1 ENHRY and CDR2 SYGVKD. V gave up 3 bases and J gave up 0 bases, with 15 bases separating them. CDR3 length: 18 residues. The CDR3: CAISELGRGSSYNSPLHF. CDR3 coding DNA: TGTGCCATCAGTGAACTTGGCAGGGGTAGCTCCTATAATTCACCCCTCCACTTT.

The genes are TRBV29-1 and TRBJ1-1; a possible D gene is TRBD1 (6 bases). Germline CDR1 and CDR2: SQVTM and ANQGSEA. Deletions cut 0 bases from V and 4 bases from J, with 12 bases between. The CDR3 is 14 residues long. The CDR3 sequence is CSVEDRGGGTEAFF. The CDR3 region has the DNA TGCAGCGTTGAAGATCGAGGGGGAGGCACTGAAGCTTTCTTT.

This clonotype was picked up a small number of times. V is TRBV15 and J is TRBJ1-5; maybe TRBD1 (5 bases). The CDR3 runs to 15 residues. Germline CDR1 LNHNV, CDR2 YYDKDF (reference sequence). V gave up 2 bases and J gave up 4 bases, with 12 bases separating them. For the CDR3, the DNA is TGTGCCACCAGCAGAAGGGGAAGCGGGAATCAGCCCCAGCATTTT. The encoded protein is CATSRRGSGNQPQHF.

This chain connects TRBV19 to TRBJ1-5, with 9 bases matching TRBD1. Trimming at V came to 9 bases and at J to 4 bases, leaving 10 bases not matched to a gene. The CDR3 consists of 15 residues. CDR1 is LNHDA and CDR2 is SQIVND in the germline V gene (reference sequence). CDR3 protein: CASSWGTGWNQPQHF. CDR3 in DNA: TGTGCCAGCAGCTGGGGGACAGGGTGGAATCAGCCCCAGCATTTT. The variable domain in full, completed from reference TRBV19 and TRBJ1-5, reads DGGITQSPKYLFRKEGQNVTLSCEQNLNHDAMYWYRQDPGQGLRLIYYSQIVNDFQKGDIAEGYSVSREKKESFPLTVTSAQKNPTAFYLCASSWGTGWNQPQHFGDGTRLSIL.